This T cell receptor (beta chain) emerged from a study of CD8 T cells in ankylosing spondylitis. Study-level results: Enrichment of disease-linked clones was reportedly significant in matched ankylosing spondylitis synovial fluid. In the blood and synovial fluid of reactive arthritis, some motif variants had been previously reported. Those disease-linked clones were CD8+; they were also relatively rare in peripheral blood.

Concerning this clonotype itself: The target antigen is unknown.

Quantitative 5'-RACE was performed with molecular barcodes, and it yielded the TCR beta libraries. Using its own MiXCR run on the 5' RACE reads, TCRdb lists one record per CDR3 protein. The sample contains 150,000 to 200,000 distinct CDR3 sequences, 30% to 35% of which appear only once. V was pared by 4 bases and J by 10 bases, with 5 bases of the junction left unmatched. Per the germline V gene, CDR1 is MNHEY and CDR2 is SVGAGI. This CDR3 has 13 residues. The specimen sequenced was synovial fluid, either unsorted or a sorted T cell fraction (not recorded which). The TCR comes from a male donor with ankylosing spondylitis. The rearrangement joins TRBV6-5 to TRBJ2-1; 9 bases align to TRBD1. The CDR3: CASSSDRGVEQFF. The DNA of the CDR3 is TGTGCCAGCAGTTCGGACAGGGGAGTAGAGCAGTTCTTC.